Below are 11 T cell receptor beta chains sequenced from a single sample in a study of spatial heterogeneity in lung cancer. Described time point: sample taken at primary tumor resection. No cell sorting; template was whole RNA from tumor, lung tissue or PBMC. TCRdb fed the 5' RACE reads into MiXCR, producing one record per CDR3 protein. The table has roughly 50,000 distinct CDR3 sequences, approximately 7.6% seen once. The sequencing here drew on PBMCs, taken at surgery. The receptors were gathered from a female donor with early-stage non-small cell lung cancer.

This clonotype was counted many times. V gene TRBV7-9 combines with J gene TRBJ1-1; D ambiguous. From germline, CDR1 is SEHNR and CDR2 FQNEAQ (reference sequence). The CDR3 consists of 14 residues. The V end lost 1 base, the J end lost 4 bases, and 10 bases lay between the germline ends. CDR3 in DNA: TGTGCCAGCAGCTTAGAGGCAGTGGCCACTGAAGCTTTCTTT. Its translation is CASSLEAVATEAFF.

This clonotype was observed many times. V gene TRBV27 combines with J gene TRBJ1-2; maybe TRBD1 (5 bases). This CDR3 is built from 16 residues. Per germline, CDR1 MNHEY and CDR2 SMNVEV (reference sequence). V was cut by 1 base and J by 0 bases, with 12 bases left in between. Here the CDR3 reads CASSLYPGLTNYGYTF. As DNA, the CDR3 is TGTGCCAGCAGTTTATACCCAGGGCTTACTAACTATGGCTACACCTTC.

This clonotype has more than one count but fewer than ten. The chain employs TRBV6-1 and TRBJ1-1; D is unclear. This CDR3 has 13 residues. CDR1 MNHNS and CDR2 SASEGT come from the germline V gene. The V gene lost 7 bases and the J gene lost 1 base, with 10 bases spanning the gap. CDR3 region: CASKFGENTEAFF. CDR3 nucleotide sequence: TGTGCCAGCAAGTTTGGGGAGAACACTGAAGCTTTCTTT.

This clonotype turned up a few times. The V gene is TRBV20-1, the J gene TRBJ2-2, with D perhaps matching TRBD2 (6 bases). CDR3 length: 16 residues. Germline V gene lookup returns CDR1 DFQATT and CDR2 SNEGSKA (reference sequence). V was shortened by 0 bases and J by 7 bases, with 18 bases between the two germline ends. This CDR3 reads CSARDLGRGAFGELFF. Here the CDR3 DNA reads TGCAGTGCTAGAGATCTCGGGCGCGGGGCCTTCGGGGAGCTGTTTTTT.

This clonotype appeared many times. J is TRBJ2-2 and V is TRBV2; D remains ambiguous. Germline assignment: CDR1 SNHLY and CDR2 FYNNEI. Trimming took 4 bases from V and 4 from J, leaving 10 bases between them. CDR3 length equals 14 residues. The CDR3, as DNA: TGTGCCAGCAGTGTGATGACGGTCACCGGGGAGCTGTTTTTT. The encoded protein is CASSVMTVTGELFF.

The V gene is TRBV6-6, the J gene TRBJ2-5; a weak D match, TRBD2 (6 bases). Per the germline V gene, CDR1 is MNHNY and CDR2 is SVGAGI (reference sequence). CDR3 length: 16 amino acids. V shed 0 bases and J shed 0 bases, with 11 bases lying between them. The CDR3 coding sequence is TGTGCCAGCAGTTACTCGACGGGGGTACACCAAGAGACCCAGTACTTC. Its protein is CASSYSTGVHQETQYF.

In this sample, this clonotype turned up a few times. The V call is TRBV7-2, the J call TRBJ2-5; the D gene is possibly TRBD2 (5 bases). Germline V gene sequence: CDR1 SGHTA, CDR2 FQGNSA. The CDR3 consists of 14 residues. Trimming took off 2 bases at V and 2 bases at J, with 9 bases between the two ends. The CDR3 DNA is TGTGCCAGCAGCTTAAACGGGGTACAAGAGACCCAGTACTTC. Its translation is CASSLNGVQETQYF.

Comment on this clonotype: This may come from a read error, since a much larger clone is one base off. The chain recombines TRBV7-6 with TRBJ1-1; TRBD1 is a possible D gene (6 bases). Trimming took off 4 bases at V and 9 bases at J, with 18 bases between the two ends. This CDR3 has 14 residues. The germline gives CDR1 SGHVS, CDR2 FNYEAQ. The CDR3 here is CASSSGGSVTKAFF. For the CDR3, the DNA is TGTGCCAGCAGCTCCGGGGGCTCGGTTACTAAAGCTTTCTTT.

This clonotype was observed a handful of times. The V gene is TRBV9, the J gene TRBJ2-7, with D possibly matching TRBD1 (5 bases). This CDR3 comprises 13 residues. The germline V gene encodes CDR1 SGDLS and CDR2 YYNGEE. V was clipped by 2 bases and J by 5 bases, with 11 bases between them. The CDR3 protein is CASSVSTGHEQYF. The DNA for the CDR3 is TGTGCCAGCAGCGTGTCCACAGGTCACGAGCAGTACTTC.

In its sample, this clonotype was seen a few times. CDR3 residues: CASSLRDGYTEAFF. CDR3 in DNA: TGTGCCAGCAGTCTACGGGACGGGTACACTGAAGCTTTCTTT. This rearrangement joins TRBV2 to TRBJ1-1; possibly TRBD1 for D (5 bases). This CDR3 has 14 residues. V was shortened by 5 bases and J by 3 bases, with 13 bases between the two germline ends. The V gene's germline CDR1 is SNHLY and CDR2 FYNNEI. Full variable domain (missing parts from reference TRBV2 and TRBJ1-1): EPEVTQTPSHQVTQMGQEVILRCVPISNHLYFYWYRQILGQKVEFLVSFYNNEISEKSEIFDDQFSVERPDGSNFTLKIRSTKLEDSAMYFCASSLRDGYTEAFFGQGTRLTVV.

This clonotype has just a few counts. This chain uses TRBV7-9 with TRBJ1-2, with D uncertain. The CDR3 runs to 14 residues. Germline CDR1 SEHNR, CDR2 FQNEAQ (reference sequence). V was pared by 5 bases and J by 2 bases, with 12 bases between. The CDR3 region has the DNA TGTGCCAGCAGCCCCGGACCGGGGAACTATGGCTACACCTTC. Translating gives CASSPGPGNYGYTF.